At least ten counts were recorded for the clone carrying this TCR beta chain. Antigen specificity is unknown. A second PCR, run for about 6 to 11 cycles, used a sample-barcoded 5' primer plus a J-beta primer mix. All samples yielded 3 million or more CDR3-containing paired-end reads. TCRdb called the 5' RACE reads again in MiXCR, with one record for every CDR3 protein. The sample yields 1.5 million to 2 million distinct CDR3 sequences, roughly 52% seen once. This sample stems from a study of blood T cells in healthy people across ages. Study-wide background: Capturing about one barcoded beta molecule per two T cells was achieved by template switching. The study's findings and limits: Per million T cells, TCR beta diversity dropped about linearly as age rose.

CDR3 size: 14 residues. The germline V and J ends were trimmed by 4 bases and 2 bases, with 11 bases remaining between them. CDR1 is SGHRS and CDR2 is YFSETQ in the germline V gene. The sequence derives from a woman in her thirties or forties in good health. Sample: blood. This chain connects TRBV5-1 to TRBJ2-3; tentative D call: TRBD1 (6 bases). In DNA form, the CDR3 reads TGCGCCAGCAGCCAAGGACAGATCACAGATACGCAGTATTTT. Protein product: CASSQGQITDTQYF.